This is a list of T cell receptor beta chains from one sample in a study of Ad26.COV2.S vaccination and SARS-CoV-2 variants. Profiled with immunoSEQ multiplex PCR; TCRdb holds only in-frame clones, not every one. The sample comprises about 430,000 clones, around nine tenths of which are singletons, and 9% to 15% rests with the top ten. The source was peripheral blood, collected in a trial of Ad26.COV2.S vaccine versus placebo. The receptor source for this set is a person between 18 and 60 years old who received the Ad26.COV2.S COVID-19 vaccine or a placebo. CDR3s include the opening cysteine and the closing phenylalanine or tryptophan.

CDR3 protein | V gene
CASSFIQGGLYNEQFF | TRBV27
CASSDRVGQPQHF | TRBV6-5
CAIRSSTVQETQYF | TRBV10-3
CASSEMAGGIILWPQHF | TRBV6-1
CASSSIGRVNVLTF | TRBV7-8
CSASSLGASWGIDEQFF | TRBV20-1
CASSIGGGANVLTF | TRBV19
CASSRTRLEAFF | TRBV12-3/TRBV12-4
CASHLRPGTGPNQPQHF | TRBV19
CASSSYRQGYGYTF | TRBV27
CASSVFQGGTEAFF | TRBV10-2
CASSQATGRGETQYF | TRBV4-3
CASSPDRGRMNTEAFF | TRBV18
CASSWLAGGPDEQFF | TRBV7-2
CASSRWTADNEQFF | TRBV2